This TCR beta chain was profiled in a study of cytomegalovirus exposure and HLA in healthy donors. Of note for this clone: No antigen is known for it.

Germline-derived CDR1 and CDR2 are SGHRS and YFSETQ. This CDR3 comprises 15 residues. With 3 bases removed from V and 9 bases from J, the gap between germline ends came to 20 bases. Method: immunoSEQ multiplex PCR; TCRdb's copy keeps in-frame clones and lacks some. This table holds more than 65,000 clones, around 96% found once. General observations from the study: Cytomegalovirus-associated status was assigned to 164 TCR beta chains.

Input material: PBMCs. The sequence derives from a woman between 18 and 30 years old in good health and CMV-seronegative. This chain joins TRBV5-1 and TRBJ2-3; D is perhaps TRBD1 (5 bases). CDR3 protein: CASSSGPDRTGTQYF. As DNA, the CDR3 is TGCGCCAGCAGCTCCGGGCCCGACCGAACAGGAACGCAGTATTTT.